The 14 T cell receptor beta chains listed next were all sequenced from one sample in a study of cytomegalovirus exposure and HLA in healthy donors. The PCR made use of 60 Vbeta and 13 Jbeta primers. Libraries were prepared by immunoSEQ multiplex PCR; TCRdb keeps only in-frame clonotypes and omits some of them. Here the sample spans approximately 150,000 clones, about three quarters being singletons. Sequencing was performed on PBMCs. The receptors come from a woman aged 40 to 50 in good health and CMV-seropositive.

The rearrangement links TRBV11-1 to TRBJ1-1; a weak D match, TRBD1 (5 bases). CDR3 length: 15 residues. Deletions cut 4 bases from V and 7 bases from J, with 19 bases between. Looked up from germline, CDR1 is SGHAT and CDR2 is FQDESV (reference sequence). CDR3 region: CASSSLRLADNEAFF. DNA of the CDR3: TGTGCCAGCAGCTCCCTACGTTTAGCGGACAATGAAGCTTTCTTT. The variable domain in full, completed from reference TRBV11-1 and TRBJ1-1, reads EAEVAQSPRYKITEKSQAVAFWCDPISGHATLYWYRQILGQGPELLVQFQDESVVDDSQLPKDRFSAERLKGVDSTLKIQPAELGDSAMYLCASSSLRLADNEAFFGQGTRLTVV.

The rearrangement uses TRBV7-9 and TRBJ1-4; perhaps TRBD1 as D (6 bases). The CDR3 has 15 amino acids. Trimming removed 3 bases at V and 7 bases at J, with 15 bases between. Per the germline V gene, CDR1 is SEHNR and CDR2 is FQNEAQ (reference sequence). CDR3 protein: CASSFGGGAGEKLFF. The CDR3 DNA reads TGTGCCAGCAGCTTCGGGGGGGGCGCAGGTGAAAAACTGTTTTTT.

This clone turned up a few times. This chain joins TRBV9 and TRBJ1-5, with a tentative D call TRBD1 (5 bases). The CDR3 has 14 amino acids. V was clipped by 4 bases and J by 1 base, with 9 bases between them. The germline V gene encodes CDR1 SGDLS and CDR2 YYNGEE. The CDR3 coding sequence is TGTGCCAGCAGCAAAGGGGTCAGCAATCAGCCCCAGCATTTT. This codes for CASSKGVSNQPQHF.

The V and J genes are TRBV7-9 and TRBJ2-7; 8 positions agree with TRBD1. The CDR3 has 13 residues. V lost 7 bases to trimming and J lost 3 bases; unmatched junction nucleotides: 5. Germline-derived CDR1 and CDR2 are SEHNR and FQNEAQ (reference sequence). The chain's CDR3 is CASTGQVFYEQYF. As DNA, the CDR3 is TGTGCCAGCACGGGACAGGTTTTCTACGAGCAGTACTTC.

J is TRBJ2-5 and V is TRBV5-6; 7 nucleotides agree with TRBD2. The end of the DNA aligns better with TRBJ2-7, so the J call may be wrong. The germline CDR1 and CDR2 sequences are SGHDT and YYEEEE. There are 15 residues in the CDR3. The CDR3 DNA reads TGTGCCAGCAGCTTGAGCGGGACTACCACCTACGAGCAGTACTTC. This translates into CASSLSGTTTYEQYF.

The rearrangement uses TRBV4-2 and TRBJ2-7; D gene ambiguous. The V and J ends lost 4 bases and 9 bases respectively, with 16 bases between them. There are 13 residues in the CDR3. The germline V gene has CDR1 LGHNA and CDR2 YNFKEQ. The CDR3 nucleotides read TGTGCCAGCAGCCGAGCCCAGCTAGACGTGCAGTACTTC. Translating it yields CASSRAQLDVQYF.

V gene TRBV2 combines with J gene TRBJ1-1; the match to TRBD1 covers 12 bases. The germline gives CDR1 SNHLY, CDR2 FYNNEI. The CDR3 runs to 15 residues. Losses at the gene ends were 4 bases for V and 5 bases for J; bases not matched to a gene: 5. DNA of the CDR3: TGTGCCAGCAGTGCCCGGGACAGGGGGCGGACTGAAGCTTTCTTT. Translation gives CASSARDRGRTEAFF.

This chain connects TRBV7-8 to TRBJ1-1, with 8 bases aligning to TRBD1. V was clipped by 5 bases and J by 0 bases; unmatched bases: 11. The CDR3 consists of 17 residues. CDR1 and CDR2 (germline): SGHVS, FQNEAQ. The CDR3 is CASSRGRGHLMNTEAFF. CDR3 DNA sequence: TGTGCCAGCAGCCGGGGCAGGGGGCACCTCATGAACACTGAAGCTTTCTTT.

The chain links TRBV7-2 to TRBJ1-4, with D maybe TRBD1 (6 bases). CDR1 and CDR2 (germline): SGHTA, FQGNSA. The CDR3 spans 15 residues. V lost 5 bases to trimming and J lost 5 bases, with 15 bases between them. The CDR3 bases are TGTGCCAGCAGCACGTCGACAGGCTCCAATGAAAAACTGTTTTTT. This codes for CASSTSTGSNEKLFF.

The CDR3 nucleotides read TGTGCCAGCTCACCTCCGACAAAGAACACTGAAGCTTTCTTT. Encoded protein: CASSPPTKNTEAFF. The V gene is TRBV18, the J gene TRBJ1-1; D gene uncertain. CDR3 length equals 14 residues. V lost 3 bases, J lost 1 base, and 9 bases lay in between. Germline assignment: CDR1 KGHSH and CDR2 LQKENI.

Only a few counts were recorded for this clone. This sequence joins TRBV5-4 and TRBJ1-2, with 8 bases lining up with TRBD1. The ends lost 4 bases at V and 8 bases at J; junction bases unmatched: 16. The CDR3 covers 16 residues. Germline assignment: CDR1 SGHNT and CDR2 YYREEE (reference sequence). CDR3 coding DNA: TGTGCCAGCAGCCCGGGACAGGAGAATATTCTTAGGGGCTACACCTTC. This gives the protein CASSPGQENILRGYTF.

The chain joins TRBV6-5 to TRBJ1-3; D is unresolved. Trimming removed 2 bases at V and 0 bases at J, with 11 bases between. The CDR3 length is 16 residues. Germline V gene sequence: CDR1 MNHEY, CDR2 SVGAGI. In DNA, the CDR3 is TGTGCCAGCAGTTACGCAGACGGGAGCTCTGGAAACACCATATATTTT. Translating it yields CASSYADGSSGNTIYF.

CDR3 protein: CASSKTGSMNTEAFF. DNA of the CDR3: TGCGCCAGCAGTAAGACAGGTAGTATGAACACTGAAGCTTTCTTT. This chain links TRBV5-1 with TRBJ1-1; weak D call: TRBD1 (6 bases). The CDR3 runs 15 residues. V lost 5 bases to trimming and J lost 0 bases, with 14 bases between them. Germline values: CDR1 SGHRS, CDR2 YFSETQ.

The chain joins TRBV5-4 to TRBJ2-2, with D possibly being TRBD2 (5 bases). This CDR3 contains 15 residues. Germline loops: CDR1 SGHNT, CDR2 YYREEE (reference sequence). The V end lost 4 bases, the J end lost 2 bases, and 12 bases lay between the germline ends. CDR3 in amino acids: CASSVAGINTGELFF. DNA for the CDR3: TGTGCCAGCAGCGTCGCCGGGATTAACACCGGGGAGCTGTTTTTT.